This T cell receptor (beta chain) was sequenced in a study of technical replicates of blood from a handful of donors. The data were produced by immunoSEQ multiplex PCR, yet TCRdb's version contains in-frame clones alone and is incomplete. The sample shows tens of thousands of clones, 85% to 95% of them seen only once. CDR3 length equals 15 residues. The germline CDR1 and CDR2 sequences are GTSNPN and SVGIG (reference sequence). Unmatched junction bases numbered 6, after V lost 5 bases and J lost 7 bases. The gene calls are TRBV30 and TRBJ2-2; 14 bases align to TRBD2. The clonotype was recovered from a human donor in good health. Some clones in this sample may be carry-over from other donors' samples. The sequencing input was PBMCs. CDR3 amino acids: CAWAPGLAGVGELFF. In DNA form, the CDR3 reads TGTGCCTGGGCCCCGGGACTAGCGGGAGTCGGGGAGCTGTTTTTT.